This passage covers 31 T cell receptor beta chains from one sample sequenced in a study of T cells in Graves' hyperthyroidism and ophthalmopathy. Amplification yielded TCR beta CDR3 regions, with RNA transcripts as the source. First-round RT-PCR targeting the TCR CDR3 was performed with the HTBI primer set. One entry per CDR3 protein, called by TCRdb with MiXCR from the multiplex PCR reads. The table has some 500,000 distinct CDR3 sequences, around 15% seen once. The sequenced sample consisted of blood. The origin of the receptors is a woman under 30 with Graves' hyperthyroidism.

This clonotype was detected ten times or more. The chain carries TRBV6-5 and TRBJ2-7; D ambiguous. The length of the CDR3 is 12 residues. Germline CDR1 reads MNHEY; CDR2 reads SVGAGI. Trimming pared 2 bases from V and 5 bases from J, leaving 7 bases between. Written as DNA, the CDR3 is TGTGCCAGCAGTTACAACAGCAACGAGCAGTACTTC. Translation gives CASSYNSNEQYF.

As to this clonotype: A much larger clone differs by one base, so this may be a read error. The CDR3 nucleotides are TGTGCCAGCAGTACCCCCGGGGGGACAACGGGTGAGCAGTTCTTC. This translates into CASSTPGGTTGEQFF. The chain employs TRBV12-3 or TRBV12-4 and TRBJ2-1; weak D call: TRBD2 (7 bases). Trimming removed 5 bases at V and 9 bases at J, with 20 bases between. The CDR3 consists of 15 residues.

The sample holds many counts of this clonotype. This rearrangement joins TRBV28 to TRBJ1-3; TRBD1 aligns across 9 bases. This CDR3 is built from 14 residues. Germline CDR1 is MDHEN and CDR2 is SYDVKM. Trimming cost V 4 bases and J 3 bases; bases outside gene matches: 1. The CDR3 reads CASSWTGVGNTIYF. The CDR3 DNA follows: TGTGCCAGCAGTTGGACAGGGGTTGGAAACACCATATATTTT.

This clonotype was detected ten times or more. V gene TRBV6-5 combines with J gene TRBJ1-5; D uncertain. V was clipped by 0 bases and J by 1 base, with 7 bases between them. Looked up from germline, CDR1 is MNHEY and CDR2 is SVGAGI. CDR3 size: 15 residues. CDR3 DNA sequence: TGTGCCAGCAGTTACTCTCAGTTGAGCAATCAGCCCCAGCATTTT. Its protein product is CASSYSQLSNQPQHF.

Ten or more counts support this clonotype. The V and J genes are TRBV24-1 and TRBJ2-7, with TRBD2 identical over 9 bases. The V gene's germline CDR1 is KGHDR and CDR2 SFDVKD. Losses at the gene ends were 6 bases for V and 1 base for J; bases not matched to a gene: 6. The CDR3 runs to 15 residues. CDR3 amino acids: CATSPTAGGSYEQYF. CDR3 DNA sequence: TGTGCCACCAGTCCGACCGCGGGAGGGTCCTACGAGCAGTACTTC.

This clonotype showed up just a few times. This chain joins TRBV15 and TRBJ1-2; D not certain. This CDR3 region has 12 residues. Looked up from germline, CDR1 is LNHNV and CDR2 is YYDKDF (reference sequence). Trimming pared 1 base from V and 7 bases from J, leaving 7 bases between. DNA of the CDR3: TGTGCCACCAGCAGAGTTGGAGGTGGCTACACCTTC. Protein: CATSRVGGGYTF.

In the case of this clonotype: A read error may be the cause here, since a much bigger clone is one base away. V usage is TRBV2 and J usage is TRBJ1-2, with TRBD1 identical over 8 bases. This CDR3 is built from 15 residues. Germline V lookup: CDR1 SNHLY, CDR2 FYNNEI. The trim removed 6 bases at V and 8 bases at J, leaving 14 bases unmatched. CDR3 coding DNA: TGTGCCAGCAGGGCCGAGACAGGGGTAAGAGGAGGCTACACCTTC. This translates into CASRAETGVRGGYTF.

This clonotype was counted ten times or more. The chain combines TRBV25-1 with TRBJ2-1, with unresolved D. CDR3 length: 16 amino acids. V was pared by 1 base and J by 0 bases, with 10 bases between. The V gene's germline CDR1 is MGHDK and CDR2 SYGVNS. CDR3 nucleotide sequence: TGTGCCAGCAGTGAATTCAAGGCTAGCTCCTACAATGAGCAGTTCTTC. This translates into CASSEFKASSYNEQFF. The complete variable domain, with remaining parts taken from reference TRBV25-1 and TRBJ2-1, reads EADIYQTPRYLVIGTGKKITLECSQTMGHDKMYWYQQDPGMELHLIHYSYGVNSTEKGDLSSESTVSRIRTEHFPLTLESARPSHTSQYLCASSEFKASSYNEQFFGPGTRLTVL.

This clonotype was observed at least ten times. The gene calls are TRBV2 and TRBJ1-2; TRBD1 agrees at 11 bases. Losses at the gene ends were 4 bases for V and 0 bases for J; bases not matched to a gene: 7. Germline loops: CDR1 SNHLY, CDR2 FYNNEI. CDR3 length equals 17 residues. Here the CDR3 reads CASSGGQGDSANYGYTF. The CDR3, as DNA: TGTGCCAGCAGTGGGGGACAGGGGGATTCGGCTAACTATGGCTACACCTTC.

This clonotype was counted ten times or more. The CDR3 sequence is CASTRTGMGTEAFF. The CDR3 nucleotides are TGTGCCAGCACACGGACAGGGATGGGGACTGAAGCTTTCTTT. The rearrangement joins TRBV6-1 to TRBJ1-1, with TRBD1 matching over 8 bases. V was clipped by 7 bases and J by 5 bases; unmatched bases: 9. CDR1 is MNHNS, CDR2 SASEGT, per germline. The CDR3 is made up of 14 amino acids.

This clonotype was seen repeatedly, ten times or more. The chain is built from TRBV12-3 or TRBV12-4 and TRBJ1-5; a possible D gene is TRBD1 (6 bases). V dropped 4 bases and J dropped 0 bases, with 10 bases sitting between them. This CDR3 region has 15 residues. For the CDR3, the DNA is TGTGCCAGCAGTTCACAGGGATATAGCAATCAGCCCCAGCATTTT. It is translated as CASSSQGYSNQPQHF.

The sample holds many counts of this clonotype. The chain uses TRBV11-3 and TRBJ1-2; a possible D gene is TRBD1 (5 bases). The CDR3 spans 15 residues. CDR1 SGHNT and CDR2 YENEEA come from the germline V gene. The germline V and J ends were trimmed by 6 bases and 0 bases, with 14 bases remaining between them. For the CDR3, the DNA is TGTGCCAGCAGGAGGGACCAGGGCCCTAACTATGGCTACACCTTC. It encodes CASRRDQGPNYGYTF.

This clonotype occurred many times. The gene calls are TRBV30 and TRBJ1-1; possibly TRBD1 for D (5 bases). The CDR3 has 14 residues. CDR1 is GTSNPN, CDR2 SVGIG, per germline (reference sequence). The V end was cut by 5 bases, the J end by 0 bases, with 13 bases between. The CDR3 reads CAWGRGDMNTEAFF. The CDR3 bases are TGTGCCTGGGGTAGGGGAGATATGAACACTGAAGCTTTCTTT.

This clonotype has just a few counts. This rearrangement joins TRBV15 to TRBJ2-1, with 9 nucleotides matching TRBD2. The J segment lost 5 bases and the V segment lost 1 base, leaving 9 bases of the junction unmatched. Germline loops: CDR1 LNHNV, CDR2 YYDKDF (reference sequence). The CDR3 is 17 amino acids. The CDR3 coding sequence is TGTGCCACCAGCAGAGCTAGCGGGGCAAACTTCAACAATGAGCAGTTCTTC. Translation gives CATSRASGANFNNEQFF.

In its sample, this clonotype was seen many times. This rearrangement joins TRBV12-5 to TRBJ1-3; D is unclear. The CDR3 extends over 11 amino acids. V gave up 7 bases and J gave up 4 bases, with 5 bases separating them. CDR1 and CDR2 (germline): LGHNT, FRNRAP. CDR3 coding DNA: TGTGCTAGTGCCAGGGGAAACACCATATATTTT. Its translation: CASARGNTIYF.

This clonotype was seen a few times. The V gene is TRBV5-1, the J gene TRBJ1-1; 7 nucleotides agree with TRBD1. The CDR3 spans 14 residues. Germline CDR1 SGHRS, CDR2 YFSETQ. V lost 3 bases to trimming and J lost 6 bases; unmatched junction nucleotides: 8. The CDR3 bases are TGCGCCAGCAGCTCAGACAGGGTAACGCCTGAAGCTTTCTTT. Protein sequence: CASSSDRVTPEAFF. Drawing the rest from reference TRBV5-1 and TRBJ1-1, the complete variable domain is KAGVTQTPRYLIKTRGQQVTLSCSPISGHRSVSWYQQTPGQGLQFLFEYFSETQRNKGNFPGRFSGRQFSNSRSEMNVSTLELGDSALYLCASSSDRVTPEAFFGQGTRLTVV.

This chain joins TRBV20-1 and TRBJ1-1; TRBD1 might be the D (6 bases). V was clipped by 6 bases and J by 0 bases, with 17 bases between them. Per the germline V gene, CDR1 is DFQATT and CDR2 is SNEGSKA (reference sequence). The CDR3 covers 15 residues. The DNA of the CDR3 is TGCAGTGCACAGTGGGGGGGGCTGTTGAACACTGAAGCTTTCTTT. It yields the protein CSAQWGGLLNTEAFF.

The table lists this clonotype with many counts. This sequence joins TRBV7-9 and TRBJ2-7; no definite D call. Germline-derived CDR1 and CDR2 are SEHNR and FQNEAQ (reference sequence). The CDR3 runs 12 residues. V was clipped by 4 bases and J by 6 bases, with 10 bases between them. CDR3 sequence reads: CASSSQTPEQYF. The CDR3 DNA sequence: TGTGCCAGCAGCTCCCAGACCCCCGAGCAGTACTTC.

In its sample, this clonotype was seen many times. V is TRBV20-1 and J is TRBJ1-1; 11 bases align to TRBD1. The CDR3 runs 13 residues. Germline V gene data show CDR1 as DFQATT and CDR2 as SNEGSKA (reference sequence). Trimming cost V 5 bases and J 11 bases; bases outside gene matches: 10. CDR3 sequence reads: CSAGGQGALRAFF. CDR3 coding DNA: TGCAGTGCTGGAGGACAGGGGGCTCTCCGCGCTTTCTTT.

This clonotype was observed many times. The rearrangement uses TRBV11-3 and TRBJ2-4, with TRBD1 matching 7 bases. The CDR3 is 15 amino acids. V was pared by 2 bases and J by 6 bases, with 7 bases of the junction left unmatched. Germline assignment: CDR1 SGHNT and CDR2 YENEEA. CDR3 sequence reads: CASSLYSGTANIQYF. DNA of the CDR3: TGTGCCAGCAGCTTATATTCCGGGACAGCAAACATTCAGTACTTC.

The J gene is TRBJ2-3, the V gene TRBV12-3 or TRBV12-4; D remains unclear. Trimming took 6 bases from V and 6 from J, leaving 13 bases between them. This CDR3 contains 13 residues. The CDR3 sequence: CASRDVPGDTQYF. The CDR3 DNA reads as TGTGCCAGCAGGGATGTCCCCGGGGATACGCAGTATTTT.

There are a few counts of this clonotype. This chain joins TRBV4-1 and TRBJ2-2; 8 bases are a match to TRBD1. V was clipped by 6 bases and J by 4 bases; unmatched bases: 7. Germline CDR1 is MGHRA and CDR2 is YSYEKL. The CDR3 is 15 residues long. CDR3 nucleotide sequence: TGCGCCAGCAGGGATACAGGGGGTGGCACCGGGGAGCTGTTTTTT. Its translation is CASRDTGGGTGELFF.

This clonotype was observed many times. A junction end diverges from the germline sequence, so it may reflect a read error. The V call is TRBV12-3 or TRBV12-4, the J call TRBJ2-7; tentatively, D is TRBD2 (5 bases). This CDR3 comprises 14 residues. Written as DNA, the CDR3 is TGTGCCAGCAGTGTAGCCGGGAATTCCTACGAGCAGTACTTC. It translates to CASSVAGNSYEQYF.

This clonotype was seen only a few times. V usage is TRBV20-1 and J usage is TRBJ1-5, with 9 bases aligning to TRBD1. V gave up 3 bases and J gave up 9 bases; unmatched junction bases: 6. The length of the CDR3 is 13 residues. Germline V gene data show CDR1 as DFQATT and CDR2 as SNEGSKA (reference sequence). The CDR3 DNA reads as TGCAGTGCTAGGAGGGGGACAGGGAGGCCCCAGCATTTT. Its protein product is CSARRGTGRPQHF.

The chain recombines TRBV7-3 with TRBJ2-7; perhaps TRBD2 as D (5 bases). The V end lost 6 bases, the J end lost 0 bases, and 9 bases lay between the germline ends. This CDR3 comprises 13 residues. The V gene's germline CDR1 is SGHTA and CDR2 FQGTGA. CDR3: CASSERYSYEQYV. CDR3 nucleotides: TGTGCCAGCAGTGAGCGGTACTCCTACGAGCAGTACGTC.

This clonotype was counted many times. The chain uses TRBV6-4 and TRBJ1-2, with D possibly being TRBD1 (5 bases). This CDR3 spans 13 amino acids. The V gene's germline CDR1 is MRHNA and CDR2 SNTAGT. Trimming took 2 bases from V and 3 from J, leaving 7 bases between them. CDR3 residues: CASSDPGYYGYTF. Written as DNA, the CDR3 is TGTGCCAGCAGTGACCCAGGGTACTATGGCTACACCTTC.

This clonotype was counted ten times or more. This rearrangement joins TRBV2 to TRBJ1-5; no clear D gene. Per germline, CDR1 SNHLY and CDR2 FYNNEI. Trimming stripped 2 bases from V and 6 bases from J, with 11 bases between. This CDR3 has 14 residues. CDR3 region: CASSESSGIQPQHF. DNA of the CDR3: TGTGCCAGCAGTGAAAGTTCGGGGATTCAGCCCCAGCATTTT.

The V call is TRBV20-1, the J call TRBJ2-1; 11 bases match TRBD2. The CDR3 is made up of 19 amino acids. V trimming: 4 bases; J trimming: 0 bases; junction bases outside the gene matches: 14. CDR1 and CDR2 from the germline V gene are DFQATT and SNEGSKA (reference sequence). The CDR3 loop is CSAIPRLAGLVGSYNEQFF. The CDR3 nucleotides are TGCAGTGCTATTCCCCGACTAGCGGGACTAGTGGGCTCCTACAATGAGCAGTTCTTC.

This clonotype was seen many times. The chain combines TRBV6-1 with TRBJ2-5; 8 bases map to TRBD1. Germline values: CDR1 MNHNS, CDR2 SASEGT. The CDR3 totals 13 residues. The V gene end was trimmed by 4 bases and the J gene end by 5 bases; junction bases not matched to a gene: 3. The CDR3 DNA reads as TGTGCCAGCAGTGCAGGGGGCTGGGAGACCCAGTACTTC. Its translation is CASSAGGWETQYF.

This clonotype was picked up many times. V usage is TRBV30 and J usage is TRBJ1-2, with D possibly matching TRBD1 (5 bases). V lost 2 bases and J lost 4, with 11 bases in between. The CDR3 has 13 amino acids. Germline V gives CDR1 GTSNPN, CDR2 SVGIG (reference sequence). The CDR3 loop reads CAWSRGEGYGYTF. As DNA, the CDR3 is TGTGCCTGGAGTAGGGGCGAGGGCTATGGCTACACCTTC.

The gene calls are TRBV29-1 and TRBJ2-3; 7 bases line up with TRBD2. Germline values: CDR1 SQVTM, CDR2 ANQGSEA. The junction had 6 bases not matched to a gene; V was cut back by 4 bases and J by 2 bases. The CDR3 is 14 amino acids. CDR3 loop: CSVGSGIFTDTQYF. Written as DNA, the CDR3 is TGCAGCGTTGGGAGCGGGATCTTCACAGATACGCAGTATTTT.